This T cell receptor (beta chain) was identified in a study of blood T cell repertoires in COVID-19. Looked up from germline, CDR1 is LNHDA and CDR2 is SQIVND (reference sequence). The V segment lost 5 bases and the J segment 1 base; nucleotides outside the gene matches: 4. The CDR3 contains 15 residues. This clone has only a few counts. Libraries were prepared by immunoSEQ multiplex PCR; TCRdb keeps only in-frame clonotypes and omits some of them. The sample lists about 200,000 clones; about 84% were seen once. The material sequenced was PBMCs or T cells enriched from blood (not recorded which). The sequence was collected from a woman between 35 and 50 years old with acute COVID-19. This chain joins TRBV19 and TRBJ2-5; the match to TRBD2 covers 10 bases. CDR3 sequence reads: CASSPLAGVQETQYF. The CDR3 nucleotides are TGTGCCAGTAGTCCCCTAGCGGGGGTCCAAGAGACCCAGTACTTC.